This T cell receptor beta chain was retrieved from a study of shared clonotypes between healthy human individuals (dated by TCRdb to about 2020). Context from the whole study: The cohort comprised a couple of women and a few men aged 18 to 49 years. Libraries were prepared and TCR repertoires were sequenced by different laboratories using diverse techniques, in order to increase sequencing depth and limit assay-specific biases. Blood TCR repertoires of five healthy adults were deeply sequenced to estimate repertoire size and the extent of clonotype sharing between individuals. Leukapheresis yielded between about 0.8 and 9.5 billion PBMCs per donor.

Comments on this clone: What this receptor recognizes is not known. Within one base of it there is no much larger clone, and no base qualities were kept.

Looking up the germline V gene (reference sequence) yields CDR1 MNHEY and CDR2 SMNVEV. The CDR3 sequence holds 17 residues, the cysteine and phenylalanine included. The DNA shown is the 51-base CDR3, in frame from base 1. V and J are trimmed by 4 bases and 0 bases, and the gene matches miss 7 bases of the junction. Findings and caveats that apply to the study as a whole: Because the study included a small number of donors, the genetic and exposure-history diversity represented was limited. Pairwise subsampling indicated that sequencing depth was expected to affect the degree of clonotype sharing among donors. Only blood was sampled, and tissue TCR repertoires likely differ from those in blood.

Donors were healthy HIV-negative adults with no recently reported acute infections or vaccinations. Every donor was a Caucasian adult living in Nashville, Tennessee, USA. For unsorted samples, some 90 million PBMCs were counted, and genomic DNA was extracted using the QIAamp DNA Blood Mini kit. Blood was obtained by leukapheresis, after which PBMCs were separated by Ficoll-Histopaque density gradient centrifugation and cryopreserved in liquid nitrogen vapor phase. TCR CDR3 regions were amplified from genomic DNA by multiplex PCR using the deep immunoSEQ assay. For each cell subset, the extracted genomic DNA was distributed evenly across all wells of several immunoSEQ 96-well plates, and each plate served as one replicate. For unsorted PBMC, about 270 ng of genomic DNA, equivalent to approximately 30,000 T cell genomes, went into each replicate PCR. Unsorted PBMC genomic DNA was sequenced across ten immunoSEQ deep assay plates. Purified libraries were quantified with a Qubit 3.0 fluorometer, sized on a Bioanalyzer 2100, and re-quantified with the KAPA Library Quantification kit. A separate single-read 150-cycle Illumina NextSeq 550 flow cell was used to sequence each immunoSEQ 96-well plate. The paper's data handling went like this. The immunoSEQ output contained only junctional sequences without quality scores, so filtering could not match that applied to full-length reads. Sequences were annotated with PyIR, a Python wrapper for IgBLAST v1.9, using IMGT germline references to assign V/J genes and CDR3. Reads with weak V/J assignments (E-value above 1e-6), missing CDR3, stop codons, out-of-frame junctions, or ambiguous translated residues were removed. V3J clonotypes were defined as sequences sharing an identical inferred V gene, J gene, and CDR3 amino acid sequence. Percentage overlap between repertoires was computed as shared unique clonotypes divided by the size of the smaller repertoire. Three approaches were used to assess repertoire richness: RTK rarefaction, the Chao1 estimator, and Recon v2.1 estimates of unobserved clonotypes. Imported from immuneACCESS, the table was reduced by TCRdb to in-frame sequences with V and J called. These copies leave out some clones; in studies compared against another copy, an unresolved V gene accounts for under half, and the cause of the remainder is not known. Clonal size and the V and J genes are those of that table, whereas D and trimming came from the DNA. Here the sample has nearly 500,000 clones; 76% occur a single time. The ten largest make up 10% to 15% of the sample.

Sequences were obtained from PBMCs. The rearranged chain carries TRBV27 and TRBJ2-2, and TRBD1 matches 8 of the central bases. The clonotype was recovered from a woman aged 40 to 50 in good health. Some clones in this sample may be carry-over from other donors' samples. CDR3 loop: CASSSDRGVANTGELFF. The nucleotide sequence reads TGTGCCAGCAGTTCCGACAGGGGCGTCGCGAACACCGGGGAGCTGTTTTTT.